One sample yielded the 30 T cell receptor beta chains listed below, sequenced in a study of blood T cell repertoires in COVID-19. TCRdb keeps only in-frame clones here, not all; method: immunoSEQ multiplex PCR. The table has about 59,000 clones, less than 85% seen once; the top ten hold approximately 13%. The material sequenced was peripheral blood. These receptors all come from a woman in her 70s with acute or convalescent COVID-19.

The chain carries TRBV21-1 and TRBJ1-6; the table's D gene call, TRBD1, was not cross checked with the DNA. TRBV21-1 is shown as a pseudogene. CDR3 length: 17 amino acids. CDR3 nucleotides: TGTGCCAGCAGCAAAGCGCTAGAGACAGAGTTTAATTCACCCCTCCACTTT. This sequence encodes CASSKALETEFNSPLHF.

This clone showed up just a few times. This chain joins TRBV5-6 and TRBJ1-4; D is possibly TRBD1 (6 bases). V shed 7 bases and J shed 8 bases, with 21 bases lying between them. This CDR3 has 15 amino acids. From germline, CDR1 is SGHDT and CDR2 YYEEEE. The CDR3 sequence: CASSVHGTKGEKLFF. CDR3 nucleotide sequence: TGTGCCAGCTCAGTGCACGGGACAAAGGGGGAAAAACTGTTTTTT.

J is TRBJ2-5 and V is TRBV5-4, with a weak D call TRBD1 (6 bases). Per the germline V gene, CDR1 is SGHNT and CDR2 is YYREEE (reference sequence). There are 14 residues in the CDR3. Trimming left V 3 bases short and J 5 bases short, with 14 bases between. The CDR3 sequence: CASSSRGRGETQYF. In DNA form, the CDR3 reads TGTGCCAGCAGCTCCCGGGGCAGGGGTGAGACCCAGTACTTC.

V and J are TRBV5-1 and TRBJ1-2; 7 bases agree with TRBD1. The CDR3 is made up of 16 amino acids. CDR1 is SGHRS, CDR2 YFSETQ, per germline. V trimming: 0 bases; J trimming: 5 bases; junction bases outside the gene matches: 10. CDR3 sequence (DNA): TGCGCCAGCAGCTTGGAGCCCCGGGACAGCGGATATGGCTACACCTTC. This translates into CASSLEPRDSGYGYTF.

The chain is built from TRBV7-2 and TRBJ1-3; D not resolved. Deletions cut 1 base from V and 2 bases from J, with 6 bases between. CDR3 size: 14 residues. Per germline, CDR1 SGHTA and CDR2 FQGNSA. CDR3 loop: CASSLDVAGNTIYF. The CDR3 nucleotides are TGTGCCAGCAGCTTAGACGTAGCTGGAAACACCATATATTTT.

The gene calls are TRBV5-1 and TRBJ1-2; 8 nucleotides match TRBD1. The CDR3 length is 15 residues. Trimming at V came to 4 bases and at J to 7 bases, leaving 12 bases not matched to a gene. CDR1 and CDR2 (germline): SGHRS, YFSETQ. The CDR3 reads CASSPGRDRTGGYTF. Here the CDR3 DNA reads TGCGCCAGCAGCCCCGGTAGGGACAGGACGGGTGGCTACACCTTC. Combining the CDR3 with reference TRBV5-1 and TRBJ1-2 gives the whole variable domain KAGVTQTPRYLIKTRGQQVTLSCSPISGHRSVSWYQQTPGQGLQFLFEYFSETQRNKGNFPGRFSGRQFSNSRSEMNVSTLELGDSALYLCASSPGRDRTGGYTFGSGTRLTVV.

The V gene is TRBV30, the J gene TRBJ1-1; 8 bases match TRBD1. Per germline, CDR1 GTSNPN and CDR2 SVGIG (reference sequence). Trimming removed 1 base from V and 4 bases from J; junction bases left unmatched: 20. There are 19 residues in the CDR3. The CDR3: CAWSAQGAWVGDRSTEAFF. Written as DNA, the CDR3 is TGTGCCTGGAGTGCTCAGGGGGCGTGGGTCGGCGACAGGAGCACTGAAGCTTTCTTT.

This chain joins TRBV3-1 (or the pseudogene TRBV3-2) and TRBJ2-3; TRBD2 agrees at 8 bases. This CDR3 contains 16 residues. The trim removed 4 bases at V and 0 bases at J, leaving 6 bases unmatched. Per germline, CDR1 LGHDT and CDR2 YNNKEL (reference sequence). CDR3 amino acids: CASSPLAGPSTDTQYF. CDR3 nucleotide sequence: TGTGCCAGCAGCCCGTTAGCGGGGCCTAGCACAGATACGCAGTATTTT.

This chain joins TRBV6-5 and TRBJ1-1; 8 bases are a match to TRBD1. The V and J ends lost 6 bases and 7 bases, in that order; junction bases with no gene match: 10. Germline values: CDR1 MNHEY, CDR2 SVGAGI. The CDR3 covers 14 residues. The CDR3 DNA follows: TGTGCCAGCAGCCCGACAGGGGAGCGCGATGAAGCTTTCTTT. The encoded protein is CASSPTGERDEAFF.

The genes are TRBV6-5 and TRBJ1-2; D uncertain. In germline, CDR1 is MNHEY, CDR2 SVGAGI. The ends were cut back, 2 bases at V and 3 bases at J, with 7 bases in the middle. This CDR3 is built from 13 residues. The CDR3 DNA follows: TGTGCCAGCAGTTACAAGGACTACTATGGCTACACCTTC. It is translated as CASSYKDYYGYTF.

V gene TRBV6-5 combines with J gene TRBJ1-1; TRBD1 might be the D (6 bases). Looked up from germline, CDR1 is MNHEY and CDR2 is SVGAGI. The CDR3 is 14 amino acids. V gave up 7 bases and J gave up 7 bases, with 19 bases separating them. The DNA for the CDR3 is TGTGCCAGCACAGCCTACTTAGGGGGACGTGAAGCTTTCTTT. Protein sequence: CASTAYLGGREAFF.

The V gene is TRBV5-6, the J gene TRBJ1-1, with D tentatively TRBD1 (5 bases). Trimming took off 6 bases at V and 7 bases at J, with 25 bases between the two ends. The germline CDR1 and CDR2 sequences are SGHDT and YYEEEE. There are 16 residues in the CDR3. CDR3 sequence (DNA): TGTGCCAGCATCAACGGCGGTAGGGGCAGGGATAATGAAGCTTTCTTT. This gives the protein CASINGGRGRDNEAFF. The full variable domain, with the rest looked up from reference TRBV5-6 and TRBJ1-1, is DAGVTQSPTHLIKTRGQQVTLRCSPKSGHDTVSWYQQALGQGPQFIFQYYEEEERQRGNFPDRFSGHQFPNYSSELNVNALLLGDSALYLCASINGGRGRDNEAFFGQGTRLTVV.

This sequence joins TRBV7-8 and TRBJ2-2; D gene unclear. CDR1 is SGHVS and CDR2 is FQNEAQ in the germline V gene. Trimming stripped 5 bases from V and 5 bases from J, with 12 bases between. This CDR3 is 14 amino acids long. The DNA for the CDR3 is TGTGCCAGCAGCCTTTCGTCTATGACCGGGGAGCTGTTTTTT. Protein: CASSLSSMTGELFF.

CDR3 coding DNA: TGTGCCAGCGAGCAAGAGACCCAGTACTTC. The encoded protein is CASEQETQYF. The J gene is TRBJ2-5, the V gene TRBV7-6; D gene ambiguous. This CDR3 comprises 10 residues. The germline V and J ends were trimmed by 8 bases and 2 bases, with 3 bases remaining between them. CDR1 is SGHVS, CDR2 FNYEAQ, per germline.

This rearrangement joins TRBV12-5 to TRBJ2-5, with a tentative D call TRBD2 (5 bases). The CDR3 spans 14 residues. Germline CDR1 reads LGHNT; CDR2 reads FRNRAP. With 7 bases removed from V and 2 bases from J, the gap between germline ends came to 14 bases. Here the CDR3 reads CASVKTGGQETQYF. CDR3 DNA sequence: TGTGCTAGTGTGAAGACGGGCGGGCAAGAGACCCAGTACTTC. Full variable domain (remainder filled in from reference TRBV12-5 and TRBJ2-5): DARVTQTPRHKVTEMGQEVTMRCQPILGHNTVFWYRQTMMQGLELLAYFRNRAPLDDSGMPKDRFSAEMPDATLATLKIQPSEPRDSAVYFCASVKTGGQETQYFGPGTRLLVL.

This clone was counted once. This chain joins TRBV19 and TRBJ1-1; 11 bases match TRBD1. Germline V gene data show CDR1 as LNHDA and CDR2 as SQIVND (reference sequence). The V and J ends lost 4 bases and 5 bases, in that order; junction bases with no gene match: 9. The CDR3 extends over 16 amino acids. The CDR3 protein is CASSTFGQGAGTEAFF. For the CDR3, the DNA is TGTGCCAGTAGTACCTTCGGACAGGGGGCGGGAACTGAAGCTTTCTTT.

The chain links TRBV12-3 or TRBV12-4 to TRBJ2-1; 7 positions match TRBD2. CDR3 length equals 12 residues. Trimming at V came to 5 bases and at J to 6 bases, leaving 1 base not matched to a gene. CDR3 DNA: TGTGCCAGCAGTCCTAGCGGCAATGAGCAGTTCTTC. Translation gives CASSPSGNEQFF.

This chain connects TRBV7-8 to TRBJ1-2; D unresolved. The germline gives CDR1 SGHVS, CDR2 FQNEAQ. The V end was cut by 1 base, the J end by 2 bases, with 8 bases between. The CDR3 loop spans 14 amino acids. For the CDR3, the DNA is TGTGCCAGCAGCTTAGGGGCAGGAAACTATGGCTACACCTTC. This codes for CASSLGAGNYGYTF.

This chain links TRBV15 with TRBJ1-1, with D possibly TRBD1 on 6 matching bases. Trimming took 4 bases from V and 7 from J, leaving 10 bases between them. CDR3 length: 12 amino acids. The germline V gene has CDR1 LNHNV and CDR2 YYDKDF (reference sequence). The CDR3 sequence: CATSTARGEAFF. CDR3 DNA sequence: TGTGCCACCAGCACCGCCAGGGGTGAAGCTTTCTTT.

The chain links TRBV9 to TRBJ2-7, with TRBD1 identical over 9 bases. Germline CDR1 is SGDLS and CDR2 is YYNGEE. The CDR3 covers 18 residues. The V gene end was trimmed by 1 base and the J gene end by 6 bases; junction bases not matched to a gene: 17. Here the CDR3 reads CASSVQGQGIILPGEQYF. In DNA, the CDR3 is TGTGCCAGCAGCGTACAGGGACAGGGCATCATACTTCCGGGCGAGCAGTACTTC.

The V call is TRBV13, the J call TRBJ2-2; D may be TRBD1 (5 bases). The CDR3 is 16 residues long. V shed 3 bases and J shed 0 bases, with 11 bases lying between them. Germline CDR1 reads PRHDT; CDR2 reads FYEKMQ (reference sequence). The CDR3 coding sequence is TGTGCCAGCAGCTTTAGTAGGGGTCCGAACACCGGGGAGCTGTTTTTT. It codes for CASSFSRGPNTGELFF.

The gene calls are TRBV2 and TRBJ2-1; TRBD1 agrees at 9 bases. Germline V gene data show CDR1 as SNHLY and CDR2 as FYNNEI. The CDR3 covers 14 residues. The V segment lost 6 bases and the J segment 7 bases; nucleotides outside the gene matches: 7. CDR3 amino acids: CASRAQGARNEQFF. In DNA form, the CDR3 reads TGTGCCAGCAGAGCACAGGGGGCGCGGAATGAGCAGTTCTTC.

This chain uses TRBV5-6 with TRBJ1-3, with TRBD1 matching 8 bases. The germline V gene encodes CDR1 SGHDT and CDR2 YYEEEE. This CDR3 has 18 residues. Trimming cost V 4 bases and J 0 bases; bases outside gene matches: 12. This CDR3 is CASSRPRDRRPSGNTIYF. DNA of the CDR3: TGTGCCAGCAGCCGCCCCCGGGACAGGAGACCCTCTGGAAACACCATATATTTT.

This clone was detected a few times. The DNA of the CDR3 is TGTGCCAGCAGCCAAGAACCGATCCCCAGGAACAATGAGCAGTTCTTC. It codes for CASSQEPIPRNNEQFF. V usage is TRBV4-2 and J usage is TRBJ2-1; D ambiguous. V was shortened by 0 bases and J by 5 bases, with 14 bases between the two germline ends. This CDR3 comprises 16 residues. Germline CDR1 and CDR2: LGHNA and YNFKEQ.

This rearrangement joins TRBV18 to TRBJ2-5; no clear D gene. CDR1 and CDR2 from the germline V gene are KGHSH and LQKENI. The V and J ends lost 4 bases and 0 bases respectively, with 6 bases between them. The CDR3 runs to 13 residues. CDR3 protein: CASSRNYQETQYF. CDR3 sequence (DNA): TGTGCCAGCTCACGCAACTACCAAGAGACCCAGTACTTC.

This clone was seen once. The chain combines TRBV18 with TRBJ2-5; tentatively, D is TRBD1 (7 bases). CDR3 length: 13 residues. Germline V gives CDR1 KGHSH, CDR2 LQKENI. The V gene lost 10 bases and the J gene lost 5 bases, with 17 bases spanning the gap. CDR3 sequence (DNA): TGTGCCAATTCACAGGGGAGGAAGGAGACCCAGTACTTC. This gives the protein CANSQGRKETQYF.

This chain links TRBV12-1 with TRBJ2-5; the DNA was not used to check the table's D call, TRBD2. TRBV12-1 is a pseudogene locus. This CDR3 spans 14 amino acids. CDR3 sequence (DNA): TGTGCCAGCAGCTTTAGAACTAACCAAGAGACCCAGTACTTC. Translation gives CASSFRTNQETQYF.

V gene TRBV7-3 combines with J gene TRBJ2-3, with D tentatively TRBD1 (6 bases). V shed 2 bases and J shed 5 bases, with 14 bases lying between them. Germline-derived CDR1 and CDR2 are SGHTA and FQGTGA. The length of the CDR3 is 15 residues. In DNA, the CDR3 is TGTGCCAGCAGCTTAGTATCAGGGGAAGGAGATACGCAGTATTTT. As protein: CASSLVSGEGDTQYF.

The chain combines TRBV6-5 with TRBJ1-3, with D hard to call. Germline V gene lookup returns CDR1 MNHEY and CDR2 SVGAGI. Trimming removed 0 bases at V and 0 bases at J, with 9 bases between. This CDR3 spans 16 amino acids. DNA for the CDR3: TGTGCCAGCAGTTACTCGAACGGGATCTCTGGAAACACCATATATTTT. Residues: CASSYSNGISGNTIYF.

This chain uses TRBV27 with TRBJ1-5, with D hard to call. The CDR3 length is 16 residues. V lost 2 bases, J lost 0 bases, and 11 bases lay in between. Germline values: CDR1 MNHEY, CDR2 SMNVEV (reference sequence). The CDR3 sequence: CASSLNPSYSNQPQHF. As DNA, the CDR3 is TGTGCCAGCAGTTTAAATCCGAGCTATAGCAATCAGCCCCAGCATTTT.